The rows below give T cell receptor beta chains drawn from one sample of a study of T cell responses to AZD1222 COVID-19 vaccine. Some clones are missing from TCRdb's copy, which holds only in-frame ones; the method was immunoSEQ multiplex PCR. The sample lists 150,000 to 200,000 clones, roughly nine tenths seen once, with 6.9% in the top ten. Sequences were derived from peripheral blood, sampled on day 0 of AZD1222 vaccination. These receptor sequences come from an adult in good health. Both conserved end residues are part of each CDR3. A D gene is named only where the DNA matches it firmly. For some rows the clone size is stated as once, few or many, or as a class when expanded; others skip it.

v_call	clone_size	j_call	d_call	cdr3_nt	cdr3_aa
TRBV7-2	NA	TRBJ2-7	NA	TGTGCCAGCAGCCCCTCCGACGGAGACTACGAGCAGTACTTC	CASSPSDGDYEQYF
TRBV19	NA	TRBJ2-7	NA	TGTGCCAGTAGTATTGGTGGAAAATTAGCCTACGAGCAGTACTTC	CASSIGGKLAYEQYF
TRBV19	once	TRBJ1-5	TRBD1	TGTGCCAGTATCGGACAGGGGTTTTATCAGCCCCAGCATTTT	CASIGQGFYQPQHF
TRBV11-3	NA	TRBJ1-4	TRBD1	TGTGCCAGCAGCTTAGACTTTCCTCGGAAGGACAGGGGGCAATATGAAAAACTGTTTTTT	CASSLDFPRKDRGQYEKLFF
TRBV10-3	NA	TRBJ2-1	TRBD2	TGTGCCACCTCACTAGCGGGGGAATTAAATGAGCAGTTCTTC	CATSLAGELNEQFF
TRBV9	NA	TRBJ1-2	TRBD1	TGTGCCAGCAGCGTTGATGTGGGACAGACTTATGGCTACACCTTC	CASSVDVGQTYGYTF
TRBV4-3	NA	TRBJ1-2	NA	TGCGCCAGCAGCCAAGAAATAGGGACGAACTATGGCTACACCTTC	CASSQEIGTNYGYTF
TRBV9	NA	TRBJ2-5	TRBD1	TGTGCCAGCAACCCCTCCGGGACAGGGGGCGAGACCCAGTACTTC	CASNPSGTGGETQYF
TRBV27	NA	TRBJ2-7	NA	TGTGCCAGCAGTTTATCAACAGGAGAGAGGGACTACGAGCAGTACTTC	CASSLSTGERDYEQYF
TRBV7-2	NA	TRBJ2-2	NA	TGTGCCAGCAGCTTCCTGGCGGGGGAGCTGTTTTTT	CASSFLAGELFF
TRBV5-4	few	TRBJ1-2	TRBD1	TGTGCCAGCAGCTTTACAGGGGCGGCCTATGGCTACACCTTC	CASSFTGAAYGYTF
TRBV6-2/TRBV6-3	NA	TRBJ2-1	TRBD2	TGTGCCAGCAGTTACGGGACTAGCGGGGTGGGGCAGTTCTTC	CASSYGTSGVGQFF
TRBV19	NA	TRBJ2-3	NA	TGTGCCAGTAGTGACGTGGGGTTGGGGACAGATACGCAGTATTTT	CASSDVGLGTDTQYF
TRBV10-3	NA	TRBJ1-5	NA	TGTGCCATCAGTGAGGGGGACACCATTTATCAGCCCCAGCATTTT	CAISEGDTIYQPQHF
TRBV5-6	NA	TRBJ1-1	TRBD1	TGTGCCAGCAGCTACGGGACAGCTGACACTGAAGCTTTCTTT	CASSYGTADTEAFF
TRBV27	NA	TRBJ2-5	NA	TGTGCCAGCAGTGAAAGGGTTTCCCAAGAGACCCAGTACTTC	CASSERVSQETQYF
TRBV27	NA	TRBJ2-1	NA	TGTGCCAGCGGAACCTGGACGGCCACGGCGAGTGAGCAGTTCTTC	CASGTWTATASEQFF
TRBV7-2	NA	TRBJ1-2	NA	TGTGCCAGCAGCTTAGAGGTGGGCGATGGCTACACCTTC	CASSLEVGDGYTF
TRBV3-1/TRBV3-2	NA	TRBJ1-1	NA	TGTGCCAGCAGCAGCCGGAACACTGAAGCTTTCTTT	CASSSRNTEAFF
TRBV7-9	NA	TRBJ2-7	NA	TGTGCCAGCAGCTTAGCGGGGGGACCAGCCTACGAGCAGTACTTC	CASSLAGGPAYEQYF
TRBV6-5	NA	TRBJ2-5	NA	TGTGCCAGCAGTTACTCAGGAGCCCAAGAGACCCAGTACTTC	CASSYSGAQETQYF
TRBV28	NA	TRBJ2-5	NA	TGTGCCAGCAGTCTCATGAGGACCGGGACAAGGAAAGAGACCCAGTACTTC	CASSLMRTGTRKETQYF
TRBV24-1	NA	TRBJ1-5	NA	TGTGCCACCAGTGATGCAGGGTTTGCGGGGAATCAGCCCCAGCATTTT	CATSDAGFAGNQPQHF
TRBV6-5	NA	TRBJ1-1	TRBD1	TGTGCCAGCAGTATGGACAGGGTGAACACTGAAGCTTTCTTT	CASSMDRVNTEAFF
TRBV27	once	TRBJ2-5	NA	TGTGCCAGCAGTCCCAGTCTCGAGGAAGAGACCCAGTACTTC	CASSPSLEEETQYF
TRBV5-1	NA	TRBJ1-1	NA	TGCGCCAGCAGCCCTTGGATAATGAACACTGAAGCTTTCTTT	CASSPWIMNTEAFF
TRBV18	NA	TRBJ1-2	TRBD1	TGTGCCAGCTCGCCACAGGGGGCAGGCTCTCAAGGCTACACCTTC	CASSPQGAGSQGYTF
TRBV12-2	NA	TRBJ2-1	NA	TGTGCAAGTCGCCCACGGCCCGCCGGGACTAGCATCTACAATGAGCAGTTCTTC	CASRPRPAGTSIYNEQFF
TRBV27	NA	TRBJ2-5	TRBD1	TGTGCCAGCAGGGGGACAGTTCGAGAGACCCAGTACTTC	CASRGTVRETQYF
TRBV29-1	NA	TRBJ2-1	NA	TGCAGCGTTGGAAATCCTTCAGGTGAGCAGTTCTTC	CSVGNPSGEQFF
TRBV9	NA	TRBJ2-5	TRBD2	TGTGCCAGCAGCGCCCGGACTAGCGGGGGGCGGGAGACCCAGTACTTC	CASSARTSGGRETQYF
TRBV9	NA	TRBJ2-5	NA	TGTGCCAGCAGCGTAGGGAGCGGACAAGAGACCCAGTACTTC	CASSVGSGQETQYF
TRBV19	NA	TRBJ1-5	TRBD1	TGTGCCAGTAGTCCGGGACAGAACAATCAGCCCCAGCATTTT	CASSPGQNNQPQHF
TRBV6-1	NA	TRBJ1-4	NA	TGTGCCAGCAGTGGGGGGGTCGGACGGCTCGCAACTAATGAAAAACTGTTTTTT	CASSGGVGRLATNEKLFF
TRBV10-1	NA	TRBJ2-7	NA	TGCGCCAGCAGTGTGGGGGATCGGACCTACGAGCAGTACTTC	CASSVGDRTYEQYF
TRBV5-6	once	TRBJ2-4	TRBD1	TGTGCCAGCAGCTTTAGGGGGACCGGGACAGTAGCCAAAAACATTCAGTACTTC	CASSFRGTGTVAKNIQYF
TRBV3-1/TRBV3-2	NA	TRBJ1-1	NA	TGTGCCAGCATCGCCGCCGGGGGGGGGCAGACTGAAGCTTTCTTT	CASIAAGGGQTEAFF
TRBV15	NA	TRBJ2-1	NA	TGTGCCACCAGCAGCTCAAGGGGGGTTTGGCCTTACAATGAGCAGTTCTTC	CATSSSRGVWPYNEQFF
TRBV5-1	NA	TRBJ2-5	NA	TGCGCCAGCAGCTTGACAAGACCCGGGCAAGAGACCCAGTACTTC	CASSLTRPGQETQYF
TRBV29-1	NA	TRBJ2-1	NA	TGCAGCGTTGCCAGGGGCGGTGAGCAGTTCTTC	CSVARGGEQFF
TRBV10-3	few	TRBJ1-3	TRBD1	TGTGCCATCAGTGGGACAGGCTCTGGAAACACCATATATTTT	CAISGTGSGNTIYF
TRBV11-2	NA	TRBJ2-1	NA	TGTGCCAGCAGCTTAGAGCGCAATGAGCAGTTCTTC	CASSLERNEQFF
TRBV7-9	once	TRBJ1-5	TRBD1	TGTGCCAGCAGCTTAGCGCGGACAGGGAAGAGCAATCAGCCCCAGCATTTT	CASSLARTGKSNQPQHF
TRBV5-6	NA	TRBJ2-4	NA	TGTGCCAGCAGACGTCACTTAGCCAAAAACATTCAGTACTTC	CASRRHLAKNIQYF